The text below deals with one TCR beta chain. Its antigen is as yet unknown. Each CDR3 protein is one row after TCRdb ran MiXCR on the 5' RACE reads. The data hold about 50,000 distinct CDR3 sequences, with around 10% observed a single time. The data belong to a study of T-cell memory formation after mild COVID-19. CDR3 length: 14 residues. Germline V gives CDR1 SGHTA, CDR2 FQGNSA. The V segment lost 8 bases and the J segment 3 bases; nucleotides outside the gene matches: 1. Study outcomes and limitations: Among contracting clones, CD4+ were mainly CM/EM and CD8+ enriched in EMRA.

Sequencing was carried out using PBMCs or a T cell subset sorted from them (not recorded which). The TCR sequence derives from a man aged 18 to 30 who had mild COVID-19 (a few samples of this study predate the infection). Cell type and time point are not known. The V and J genes are TRBV7-2 and TRBJ2-3, with 14 bases aligning to TRBD2. The CDR3 here is CASGLAGGTDTQYF. In nucleotides, the CDR3 is TGTGCCAGCGGACTAGCGGGGGGTACAGATACGCAGTATTTT.